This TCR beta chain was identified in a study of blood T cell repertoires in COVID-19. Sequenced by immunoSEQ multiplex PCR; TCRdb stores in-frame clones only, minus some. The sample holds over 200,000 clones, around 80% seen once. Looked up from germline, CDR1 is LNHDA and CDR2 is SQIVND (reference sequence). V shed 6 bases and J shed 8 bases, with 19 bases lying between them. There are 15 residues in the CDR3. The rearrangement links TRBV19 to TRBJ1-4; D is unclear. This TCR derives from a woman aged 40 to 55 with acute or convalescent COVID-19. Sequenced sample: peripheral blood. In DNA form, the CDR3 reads TGTGCCAGTAGCACACCTAGAGGAGGAAGGGAAAAACTGTTTTTT. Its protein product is CASSTPRGGREKLFF.